This paragraph covers one T cell receptor (beta chain) sequence. Its antigen is still unknown. The second PCR ran roughly 6 to 11 cycles with a sample-barcoded 5' primer and J-beta primers. TCRdb ran MiXCR on the 5' RACE reads and lists one entry per CDR3 protein. The sample records approximately 1,000,000 distinct CDR3 sequences, 35% to 50% being singletons. These data originate in a study of blood T cells in healthy people across ages. Study results and limitations: Researchers deemed the diversity estimates from one million T cells underestimates.

The CDR3 contains 14 residues. Trimming shortened V by 6 bases and J by 0 bases, and 13 bases separated the two germline ends. CDR1 is DFQATT, CDR2 SNEGSKA, per germline (reference sequence). The clonotype originates from a woman aged 55-69 years in good health. Sequences were obtained from blood. This chain uses TRBV20-1 with TRBJ2-3, with D possibly TRBD2 on 5 matching bases. CDR3 loop: CSAHRADSTDTQYF. Here the CDR3 DNA reads TGCAGTGCGCATCGAGCGGACAGCACAGATACGCAGTATTTT.